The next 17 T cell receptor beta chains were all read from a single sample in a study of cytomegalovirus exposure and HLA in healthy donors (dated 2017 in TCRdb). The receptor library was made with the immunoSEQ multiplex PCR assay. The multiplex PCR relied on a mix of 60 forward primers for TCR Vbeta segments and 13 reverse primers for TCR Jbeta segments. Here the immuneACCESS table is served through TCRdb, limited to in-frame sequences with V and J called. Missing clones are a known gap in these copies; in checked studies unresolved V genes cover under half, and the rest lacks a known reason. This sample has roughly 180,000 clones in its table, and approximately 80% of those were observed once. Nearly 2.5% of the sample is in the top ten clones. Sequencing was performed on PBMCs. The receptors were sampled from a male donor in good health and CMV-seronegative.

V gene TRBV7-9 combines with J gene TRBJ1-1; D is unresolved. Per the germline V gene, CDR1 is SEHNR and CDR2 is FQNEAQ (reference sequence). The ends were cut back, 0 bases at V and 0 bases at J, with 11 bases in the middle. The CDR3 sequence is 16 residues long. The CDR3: CASSLALEHLNTEAFF. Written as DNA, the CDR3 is TGTGCCAGCAGCTTAGCCCTCGAACATTTGAACACTGAAGCTTTCTTT.

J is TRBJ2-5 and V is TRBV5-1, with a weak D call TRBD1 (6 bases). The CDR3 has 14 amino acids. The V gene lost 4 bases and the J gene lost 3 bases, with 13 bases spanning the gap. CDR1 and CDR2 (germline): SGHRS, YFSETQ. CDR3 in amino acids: CASSSKQGKETQYF. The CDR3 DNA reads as TGCGCCAGCAGCAGTAAACAGGGAAAAGAGACCCAGTACTTC. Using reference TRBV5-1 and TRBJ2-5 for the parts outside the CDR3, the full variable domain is KAGVTQTPRYLIKTRGQQVTLSCSPISGHRSVSWYQQTPGQGLQFLFEYFSETQRNKGNFPGRFSGRQFSNSRSEMNVSTLELGDSALYLCASSSKQGKETQYFGPGTRLLVL.

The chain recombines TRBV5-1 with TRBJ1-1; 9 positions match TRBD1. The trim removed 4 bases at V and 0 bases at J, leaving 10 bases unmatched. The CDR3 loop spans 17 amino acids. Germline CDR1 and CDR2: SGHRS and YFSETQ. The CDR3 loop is CASSPAGTGYMNTEAFF. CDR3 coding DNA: TGCGCCAGCAGCCCGGCCGGGACAGGGTACATGAACACTGAAGCTTTCTTT. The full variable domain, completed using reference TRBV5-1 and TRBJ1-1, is KAGVTQTPRYLIKTRGQQVTLSCSPISGHRSVSWYQQTPGQGLQFLFEYFSETQRNKGNFPGRFSGRQFSNSRSEMNVSTLELGDSALYLCASSPAGTGYMNTEAFFGQGTRLTVV.

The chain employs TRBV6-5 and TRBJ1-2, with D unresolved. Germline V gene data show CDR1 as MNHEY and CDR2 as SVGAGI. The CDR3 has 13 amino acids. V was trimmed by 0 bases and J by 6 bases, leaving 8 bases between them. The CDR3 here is CASSYSNVDGYTF. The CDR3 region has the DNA TGTGCCAGCAGTTACTCGAACGTAGATGGCTACACCTTC.

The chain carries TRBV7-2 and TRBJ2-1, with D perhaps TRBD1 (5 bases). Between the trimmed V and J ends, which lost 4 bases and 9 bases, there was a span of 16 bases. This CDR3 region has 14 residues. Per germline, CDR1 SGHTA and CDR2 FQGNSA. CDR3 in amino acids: CASSSQSGLTEQFF. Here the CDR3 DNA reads TGTGCCAGCAGCTCCCAGTCAGGGCTCACTGAGCAGTTCTTC.

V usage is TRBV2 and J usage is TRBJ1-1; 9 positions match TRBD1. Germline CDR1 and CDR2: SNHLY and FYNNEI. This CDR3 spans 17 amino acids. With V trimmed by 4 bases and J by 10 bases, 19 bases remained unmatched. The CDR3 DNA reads TGTGCCAGCAGTGCGGAGGCCCGGGACAGGGTGGGATTCAGAGCTTTCTTT. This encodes CASSAEARDRVGFRAFF.

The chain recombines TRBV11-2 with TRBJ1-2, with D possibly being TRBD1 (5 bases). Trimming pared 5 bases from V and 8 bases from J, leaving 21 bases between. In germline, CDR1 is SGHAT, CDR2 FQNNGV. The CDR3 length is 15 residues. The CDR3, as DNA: TGTGCCAGCAGCCCGGTTCGACAGTCAAGTTTGGGCTACACCTTC. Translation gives CASSPVRQSSLGYTF.

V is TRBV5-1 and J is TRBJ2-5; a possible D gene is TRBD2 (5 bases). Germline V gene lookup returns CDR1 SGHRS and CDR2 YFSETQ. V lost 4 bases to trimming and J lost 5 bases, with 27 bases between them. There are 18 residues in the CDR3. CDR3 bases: TGCGCCAGCAGCCCCCCGCAACCCGGGATTGCGGGTGAGGAGACCCAGTACTTC. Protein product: CASSPPQPGIAGEETQYF.

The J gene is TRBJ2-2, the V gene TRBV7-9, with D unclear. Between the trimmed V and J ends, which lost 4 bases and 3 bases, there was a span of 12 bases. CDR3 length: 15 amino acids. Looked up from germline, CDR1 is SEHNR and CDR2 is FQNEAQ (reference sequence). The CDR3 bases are TGTGCCAGCAGCTCGTCGGGTGGAGACACCGGGGAGCTGTTTTTT. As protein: CASSSSGGDTGELFF.

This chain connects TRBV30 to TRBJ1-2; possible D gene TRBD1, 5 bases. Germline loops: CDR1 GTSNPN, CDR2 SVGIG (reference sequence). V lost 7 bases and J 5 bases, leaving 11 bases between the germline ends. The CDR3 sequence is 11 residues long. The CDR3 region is CAFRVEYGYTF. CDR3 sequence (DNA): TGTGCCTTCAGGGTTGAATATGGCTACACCTTC.

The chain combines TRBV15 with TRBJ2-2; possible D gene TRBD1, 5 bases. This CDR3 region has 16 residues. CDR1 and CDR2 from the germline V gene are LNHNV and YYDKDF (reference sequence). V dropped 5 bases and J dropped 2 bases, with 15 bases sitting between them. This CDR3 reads CATSGRQLRNTGELFF. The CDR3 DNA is TGTGCCACCAGCGGAAGACAGCTGCGAAACACCGGGGAGCTGTTTTTT.

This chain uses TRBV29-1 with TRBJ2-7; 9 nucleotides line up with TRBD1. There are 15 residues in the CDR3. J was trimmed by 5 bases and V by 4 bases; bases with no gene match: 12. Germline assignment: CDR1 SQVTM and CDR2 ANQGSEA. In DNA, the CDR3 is TGCAGCGTTGTGCCGTCTGGGACAGGGTTAAACGAGCAGTACTTC. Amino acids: CSVVPSGTGLNEQYF.

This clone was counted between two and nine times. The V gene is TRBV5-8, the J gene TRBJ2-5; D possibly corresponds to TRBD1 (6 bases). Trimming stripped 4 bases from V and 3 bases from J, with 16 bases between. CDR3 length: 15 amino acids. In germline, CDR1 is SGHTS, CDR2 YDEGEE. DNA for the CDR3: TGTGCCAGCAGCCCAGGCAGGGGACGAGAAGAGACCCAGTACTTC. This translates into CASSPGRGREETQYF. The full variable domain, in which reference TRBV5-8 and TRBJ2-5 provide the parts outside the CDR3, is EAGVTQSPTHLIKTRGQQATLRCSPISGHTSVYWYQQALGLGLQFLLWYDEGEERNRGNFPPRFSGRQFPNYSSELNVNALELEDSALYLCASSPGRGREETQYFGPGTRLLVL.

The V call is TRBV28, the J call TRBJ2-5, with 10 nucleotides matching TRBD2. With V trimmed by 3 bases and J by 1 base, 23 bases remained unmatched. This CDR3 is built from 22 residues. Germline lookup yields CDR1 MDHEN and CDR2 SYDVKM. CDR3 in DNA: TGTGCCAGCAGTTTTGGGGCGGGGATCAGCGGGAGGGCCCACCTTCTCCAAGAGACCCAGTACTTC. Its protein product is CASSFGAGISGRAHLLQETQYF.

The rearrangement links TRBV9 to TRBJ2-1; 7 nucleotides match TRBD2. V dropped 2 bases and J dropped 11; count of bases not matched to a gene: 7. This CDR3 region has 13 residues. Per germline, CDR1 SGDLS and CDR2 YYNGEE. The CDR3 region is CASSVDEAGKQFF. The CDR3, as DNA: TGTGCCAGCAGCGTGGACGAAGCGGGGAAGCAGTTCTTC.

This chain's CDR3 is CASSISGTGGGNTIYF. CDR3 coding DNA: TGTGCCAGCAGTATCTCCGGGACAGGGGGCGGAAACACCATATATTTT. This chain joins TRBV27 and TRBJ1-3; 12 bases map to TRBD1. V lost 5 bases and J lost 4; bases outside the gene matches: 6. CDR1 and CDR2 from the germline V gene are MNHEY and SMNVEV (reference sequence). The CDR3 totals 16 residues.

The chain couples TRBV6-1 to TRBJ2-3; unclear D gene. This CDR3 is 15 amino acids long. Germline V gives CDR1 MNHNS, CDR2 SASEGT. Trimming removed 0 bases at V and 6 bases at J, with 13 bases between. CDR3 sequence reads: CASSEAGVDTDTQYF. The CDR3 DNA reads TGTGCCAGCAGTGAAGCAGGCGTCGACACGGATACGCAGTATTTT.